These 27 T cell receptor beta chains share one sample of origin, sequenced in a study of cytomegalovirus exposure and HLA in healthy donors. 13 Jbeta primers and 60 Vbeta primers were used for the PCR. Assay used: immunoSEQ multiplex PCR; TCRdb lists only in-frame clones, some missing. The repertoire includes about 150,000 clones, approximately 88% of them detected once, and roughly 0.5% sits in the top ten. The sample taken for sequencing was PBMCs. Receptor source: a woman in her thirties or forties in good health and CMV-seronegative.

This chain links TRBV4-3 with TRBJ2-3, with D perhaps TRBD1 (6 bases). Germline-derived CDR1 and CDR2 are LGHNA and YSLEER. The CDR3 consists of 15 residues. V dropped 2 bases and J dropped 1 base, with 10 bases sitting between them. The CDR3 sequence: CASSQLRQGTDTQYF. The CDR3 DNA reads TGCGCCAGCAGCCAACTTAGACAGGGCACAGATACGCAGTATTTT.

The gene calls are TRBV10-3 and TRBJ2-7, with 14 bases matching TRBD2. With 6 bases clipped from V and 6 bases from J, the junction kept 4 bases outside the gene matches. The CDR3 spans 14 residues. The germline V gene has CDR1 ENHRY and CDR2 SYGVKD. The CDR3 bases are TGTGCCATCAGGGAGGGACTAGCGGGAGTCGAGCAGTACTTC. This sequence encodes CAIREGLAGVEQYF.

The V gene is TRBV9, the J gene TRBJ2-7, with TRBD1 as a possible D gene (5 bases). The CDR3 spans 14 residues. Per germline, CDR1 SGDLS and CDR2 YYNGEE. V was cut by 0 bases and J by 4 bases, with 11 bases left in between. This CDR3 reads CASSVGVSGYEQYF. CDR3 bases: TGTGCCAGCAGCGTAGGGGTTTCAGGGTACGAGCAGTACTTC.

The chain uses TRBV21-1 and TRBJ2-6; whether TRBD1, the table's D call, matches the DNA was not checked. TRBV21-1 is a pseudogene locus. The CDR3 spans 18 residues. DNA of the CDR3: TGTGCCAGCAGCAAGTTGGGGTGGGGGCTCACTGGGGCCAACGTCCTGACTTTC. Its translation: CASSKLGWGLTGANVLTF.

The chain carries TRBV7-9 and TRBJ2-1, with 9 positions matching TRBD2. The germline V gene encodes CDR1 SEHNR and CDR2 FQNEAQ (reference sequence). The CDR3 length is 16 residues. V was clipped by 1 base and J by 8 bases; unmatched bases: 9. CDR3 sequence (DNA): TGTGCCAGCAGCTTAGGCGCGGGACTAGCAAGGGATGAGCAGTTCTTC. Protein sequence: CASSLGAGLARDEQFF.

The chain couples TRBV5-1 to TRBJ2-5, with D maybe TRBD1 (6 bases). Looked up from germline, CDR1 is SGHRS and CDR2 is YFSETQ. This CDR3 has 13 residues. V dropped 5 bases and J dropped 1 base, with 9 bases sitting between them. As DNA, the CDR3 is TGCGCCAGCAGTTCAGGGGCCCAAGAGACCCAGTACTTC. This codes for CASSSGAQETQYF.

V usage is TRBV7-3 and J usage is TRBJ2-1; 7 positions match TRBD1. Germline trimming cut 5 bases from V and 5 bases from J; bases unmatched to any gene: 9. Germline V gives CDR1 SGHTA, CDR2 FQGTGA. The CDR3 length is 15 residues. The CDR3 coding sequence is TGTGCCAGCAGCCCATCGGACAGGTGGGACAATGAGCAGTTCTTC. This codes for CASSPSDRWDNEQFF.

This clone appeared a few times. CDR3 amino acids: CASSSLPRLGGYGYTF. For the CDR3, the DNA is TGTGCCAGCAGTTCCCTCCCGCGACTGGGGGGCTATGGCTACACCTTC. The chain employs TRBV6-6 and TRBJ1-2, with D possibly being TRBD1 (5 bases). Germline V gene data show CDR1 as MNHNY and CDR2 as SVGAGI (reference sequence). The CDR3 loop spans 16 amino acids. V gave up 4 bases and J gave up 4 bases, with 19 bases separating them.

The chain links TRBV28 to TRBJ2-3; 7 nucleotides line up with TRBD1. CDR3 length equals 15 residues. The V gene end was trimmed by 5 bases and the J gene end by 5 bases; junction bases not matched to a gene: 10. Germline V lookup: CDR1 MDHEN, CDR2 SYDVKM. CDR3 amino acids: CASSPLGDSRDTQYF. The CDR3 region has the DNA TGTGCCAGCAGTCCCCTGGGGGACAGCCGAGATACGCAGTATTTT.

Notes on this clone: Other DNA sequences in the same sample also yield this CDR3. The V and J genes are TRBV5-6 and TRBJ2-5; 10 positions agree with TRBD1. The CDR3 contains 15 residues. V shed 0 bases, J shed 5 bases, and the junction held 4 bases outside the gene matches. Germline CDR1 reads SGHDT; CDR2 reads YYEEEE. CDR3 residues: CASSLAGTGDETQYF. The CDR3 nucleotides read TGTGCCAGCAGCTTGGCCGGGACAGGGGATGAGACCCAGTACTTC.

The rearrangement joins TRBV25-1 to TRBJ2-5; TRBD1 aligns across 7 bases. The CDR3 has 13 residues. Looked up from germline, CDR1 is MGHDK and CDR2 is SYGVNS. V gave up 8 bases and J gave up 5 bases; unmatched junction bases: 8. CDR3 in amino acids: CASGLGRGETQYF. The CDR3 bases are TGTGCCAGCGGGTTGGGCAGGGGGGAGACCCAGTACTTC.

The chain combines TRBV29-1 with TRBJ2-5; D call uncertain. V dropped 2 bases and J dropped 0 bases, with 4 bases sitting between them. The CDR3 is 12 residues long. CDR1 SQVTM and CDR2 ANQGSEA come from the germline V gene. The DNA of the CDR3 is TGCAGCGTTGAAACGGACCAAGAGACCCAGTACTTC. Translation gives CSVETDQETQYF.

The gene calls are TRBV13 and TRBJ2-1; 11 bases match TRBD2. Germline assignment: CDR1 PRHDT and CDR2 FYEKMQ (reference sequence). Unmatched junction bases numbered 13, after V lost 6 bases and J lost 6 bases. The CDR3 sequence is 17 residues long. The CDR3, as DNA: TGTGCCAGCAGGCCACATAGGCTAGCGGGAGGACCCAATGAGCAGTTCTTC. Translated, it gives CASRPHRLAGGPNEQFF.

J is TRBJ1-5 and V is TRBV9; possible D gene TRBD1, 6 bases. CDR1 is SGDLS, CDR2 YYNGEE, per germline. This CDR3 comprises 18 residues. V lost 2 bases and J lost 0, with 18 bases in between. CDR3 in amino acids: CASSVSPGGAFSNQPQHF. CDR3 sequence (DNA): TGTGCCAGCAGCGTCTCCCCGGGGGGGGCTTTTAGCAATCAGCCCCAGCATTTT.

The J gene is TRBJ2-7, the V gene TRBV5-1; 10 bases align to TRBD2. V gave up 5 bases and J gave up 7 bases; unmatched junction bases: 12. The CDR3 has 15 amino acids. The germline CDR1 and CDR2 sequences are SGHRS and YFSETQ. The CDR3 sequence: CASSFTTSGAGEQYF. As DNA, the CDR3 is TGCGCCAGCAGTTTCACCACTAGCGGGGCAGGTGAGCAGTACTTC.

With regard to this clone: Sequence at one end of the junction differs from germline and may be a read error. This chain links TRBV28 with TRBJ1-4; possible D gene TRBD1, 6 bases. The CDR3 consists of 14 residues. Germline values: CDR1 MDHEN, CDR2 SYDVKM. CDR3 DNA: TGTGCCAGCAGGGGATGGGGGCCTAACGAAAAACTGTTTTTT. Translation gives CASRGWGPNEKLFF.

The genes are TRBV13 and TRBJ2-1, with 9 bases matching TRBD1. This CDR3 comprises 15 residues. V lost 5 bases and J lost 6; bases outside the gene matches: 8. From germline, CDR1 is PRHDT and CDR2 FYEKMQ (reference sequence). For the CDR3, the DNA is TGTGCCAGCAGCCCCTGGGACAGGGCGGGCAATGAGCAGTTCTTC. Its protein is CASSPWDRAGNEQFF. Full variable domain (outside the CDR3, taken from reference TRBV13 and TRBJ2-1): AAGVIQSPRHLIKEKRETATLKCYPIPRHDTVYWYQQGPGQDPQFLISFYEKMQSDKGSIPDRFSAQQFSDYHSELNMSSLELGDSALYFCASSPWDRAGNEQFFGPGTRLTVL.

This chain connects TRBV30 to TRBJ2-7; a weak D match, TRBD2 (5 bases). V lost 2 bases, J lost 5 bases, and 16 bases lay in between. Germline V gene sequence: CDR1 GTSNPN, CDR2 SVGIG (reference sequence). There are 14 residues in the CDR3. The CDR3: CAWSLSGSRNEQYF. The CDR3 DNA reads TGTGCCTGGAGTCTCAGCGGAAGTCGGAACGAGCAGTACTTC.

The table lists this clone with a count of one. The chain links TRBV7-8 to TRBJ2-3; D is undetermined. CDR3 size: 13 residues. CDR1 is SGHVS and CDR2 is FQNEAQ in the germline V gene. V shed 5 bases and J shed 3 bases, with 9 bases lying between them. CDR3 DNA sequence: TGTGCCAGCAGCCAAGACTCTACAGATACGCAGTATTTT. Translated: CASSQDSTDTQYF. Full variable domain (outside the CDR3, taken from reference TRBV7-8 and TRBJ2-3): GAGVSQSPRYKVAKRGQDVALRCDPISGHVSLFWYQQALGQGPEFLTYFQNEAQLDKSGLPSDRFFAERPEGSVSTLKIQRTQQEDSAVYLCASSQDSTDTQYFGPGTRLTVL.

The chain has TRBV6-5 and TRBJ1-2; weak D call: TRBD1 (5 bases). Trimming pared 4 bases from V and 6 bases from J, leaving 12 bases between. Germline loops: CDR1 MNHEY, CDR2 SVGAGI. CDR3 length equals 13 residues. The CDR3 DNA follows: TGTGCCAGCAGTTCCACAGGCCCCGATGGCTACACCTTC. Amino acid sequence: CASSSTGPDGYTF.

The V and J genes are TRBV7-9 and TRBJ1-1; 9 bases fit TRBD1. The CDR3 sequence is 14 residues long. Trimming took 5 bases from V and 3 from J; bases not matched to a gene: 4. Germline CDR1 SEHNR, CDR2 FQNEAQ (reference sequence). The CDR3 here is CASSLQGAYTEAFF. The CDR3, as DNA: TGTGCCAGCAGCCTACAGGGGGCCTACACTGAAGCTTTCTTT.

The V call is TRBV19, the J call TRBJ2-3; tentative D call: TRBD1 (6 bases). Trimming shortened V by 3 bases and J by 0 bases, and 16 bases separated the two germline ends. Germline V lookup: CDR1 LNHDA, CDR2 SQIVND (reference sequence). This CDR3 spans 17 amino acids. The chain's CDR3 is CASSIHLGTISTDTQYF. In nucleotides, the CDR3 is TGTGCCAGTAGTATTCATCTCGGGACAATTAGCACAGATACGCAGTATTTT.

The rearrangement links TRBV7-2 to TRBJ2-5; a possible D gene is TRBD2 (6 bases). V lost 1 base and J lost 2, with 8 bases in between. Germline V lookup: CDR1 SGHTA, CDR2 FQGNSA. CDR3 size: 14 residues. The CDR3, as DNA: TGTGCCAGCAGCTTAGTTGGACTACAAGAGACCCAGTACTTC. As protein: CASSLVGLQETQYF.

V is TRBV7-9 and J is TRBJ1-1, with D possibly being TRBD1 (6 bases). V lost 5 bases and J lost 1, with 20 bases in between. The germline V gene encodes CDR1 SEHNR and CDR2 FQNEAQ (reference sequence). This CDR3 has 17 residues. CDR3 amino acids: CASSDRDIPLGNTEAFF. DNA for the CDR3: TGTGCCAGCAGCGACCGGGACATCCCATTGGGGAACACTGAAGCTTTCTTT.

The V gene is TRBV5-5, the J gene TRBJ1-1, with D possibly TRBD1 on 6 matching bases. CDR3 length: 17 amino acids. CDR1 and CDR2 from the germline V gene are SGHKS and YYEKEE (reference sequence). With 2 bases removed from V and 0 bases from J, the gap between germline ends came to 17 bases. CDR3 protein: CASSFPGDRSVNTEAFF. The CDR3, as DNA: TGTGCCAGCAGCTTCCCAGGAGACAGGTCCGTGAACACTGAAGCTTTCTTT.

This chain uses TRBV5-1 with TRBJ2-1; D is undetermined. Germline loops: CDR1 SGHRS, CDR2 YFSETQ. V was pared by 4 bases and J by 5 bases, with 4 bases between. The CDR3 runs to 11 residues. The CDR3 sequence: CASSRNNEQFF. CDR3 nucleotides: TGCGCCAGCAGCCGTAACAATGAGCAGTTCTTC.

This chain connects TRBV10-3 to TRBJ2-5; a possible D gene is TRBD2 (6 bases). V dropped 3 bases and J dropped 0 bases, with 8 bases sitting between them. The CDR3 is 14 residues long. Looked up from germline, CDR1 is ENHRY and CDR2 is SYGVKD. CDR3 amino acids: CAISDLADQETQYF. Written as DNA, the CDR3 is TGTGCCATCAGTGATTTAGCGGACCAAGAGACCCAGTACTTC.